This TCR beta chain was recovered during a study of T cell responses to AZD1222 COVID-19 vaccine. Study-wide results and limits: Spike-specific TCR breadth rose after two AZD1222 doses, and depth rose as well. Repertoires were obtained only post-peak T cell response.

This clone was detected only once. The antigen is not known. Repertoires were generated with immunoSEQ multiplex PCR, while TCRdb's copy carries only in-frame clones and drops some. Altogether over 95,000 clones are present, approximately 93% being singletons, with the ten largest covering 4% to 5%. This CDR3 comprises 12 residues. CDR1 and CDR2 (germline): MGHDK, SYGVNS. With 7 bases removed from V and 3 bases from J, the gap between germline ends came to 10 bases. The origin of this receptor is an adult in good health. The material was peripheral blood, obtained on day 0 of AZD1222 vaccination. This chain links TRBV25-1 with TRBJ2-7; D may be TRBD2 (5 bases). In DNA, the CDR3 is TGTGCCAGCACTTCGGGGAGCTACGAGCAGTACTTC. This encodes CASTSGSYEQYF.